The T cell receptor (beta chain) under discussion was sequenced for a study of T cell repertoires in cytomegalovirus infection. One entry per CDR3 protein, called by TCRdb with MiXCR from the reads. The sample includes under 95,000 distinct CDR3 sequences, around 49% of them seen just once. In this sample, this clonotype turned up a few times. Its antigen is as yet unknown. The CDR3 spans 14 residues. Germline V gene data show CDR1 as MGHRA and CDR2 as YSYEKL. V was cut by 5 bases and J by 6 bases, with 16 bases left in between. The TCR was taken from a human donor in good health (CMV status not recorded). Some clones in this sample may be carry-over from other donors' samples. Material: CD8+ T cells from cultured PBMCs, obtained from culture after CMV antigen stimulation. This sequence joins TRBV4-1 and TRBJ1-1; perhaps TRBD1 as D (5 bases). The CDR3 sequence is CASSASGRGAEAFF. DNA of the CDR3: TGCGCCAGCAGCGCATCAGGGAGGGGAGCTGAAGCTTTCTTT.